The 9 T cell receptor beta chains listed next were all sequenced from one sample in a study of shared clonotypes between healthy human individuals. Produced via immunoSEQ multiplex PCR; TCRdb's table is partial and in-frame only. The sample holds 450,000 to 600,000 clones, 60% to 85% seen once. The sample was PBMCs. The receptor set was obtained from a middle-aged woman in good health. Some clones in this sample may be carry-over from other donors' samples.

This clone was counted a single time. CDR3 sequence: CASSPRDPRVAFF. The CDR3 coding sequence is TGTGCCAGCTCACCACGCGATCCTAGGGTGGCTTTCTTT. The chain links TRBV18 to TRBJ1-1; D remains unclear. CDR3 size: 13 residues. Germline CDR1 reads KGHSH; CDR2 reads LQKENI. The ends were cut back, 1 base at V and 11 bases at J, with 14 bases in the middle.

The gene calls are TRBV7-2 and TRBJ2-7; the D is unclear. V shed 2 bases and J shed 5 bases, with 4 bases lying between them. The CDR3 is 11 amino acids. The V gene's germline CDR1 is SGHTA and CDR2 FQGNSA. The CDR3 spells CASSLTNEQYF. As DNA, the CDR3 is TGTGCCAGCAGCTTAACCAACGAGCAGTACTTC.

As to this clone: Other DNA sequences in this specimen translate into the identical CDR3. The CDR3: CASSELPNTEAFF. The CDR3 DNA follows: TGTGCCAGCAGTGAACTCCCGAACACTGAAGCTTTCTTT. J is TRBJ1-1 and V is TRBV2, with D hard to call. With 2 bases removed from V and 1 base from J, the gap between germline ends came to 5 bases. The CDR3 covers 13 residues. CDR1 and CDR2 from the germline V gene are SNHLY and FYNNEI.

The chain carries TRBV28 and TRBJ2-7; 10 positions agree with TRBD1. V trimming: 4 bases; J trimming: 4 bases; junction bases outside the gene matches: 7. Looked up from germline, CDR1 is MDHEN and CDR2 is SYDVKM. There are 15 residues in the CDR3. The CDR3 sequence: CASSSLDRGLYEQYF. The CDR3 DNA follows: TGTGCCAGCAGTTCCCTTGACAGGGGGCTATACGAGCAGTACTTC.

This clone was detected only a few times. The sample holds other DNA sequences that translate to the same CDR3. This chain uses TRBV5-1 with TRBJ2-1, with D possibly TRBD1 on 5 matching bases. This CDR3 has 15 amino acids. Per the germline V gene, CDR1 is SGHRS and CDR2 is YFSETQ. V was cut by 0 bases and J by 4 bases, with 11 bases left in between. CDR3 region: CASSLEGDLYNEQFF. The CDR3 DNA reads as TGCGCCAGCAGCTTGGAAGGGGATCTATACAATGAGCAGTTCTTC.

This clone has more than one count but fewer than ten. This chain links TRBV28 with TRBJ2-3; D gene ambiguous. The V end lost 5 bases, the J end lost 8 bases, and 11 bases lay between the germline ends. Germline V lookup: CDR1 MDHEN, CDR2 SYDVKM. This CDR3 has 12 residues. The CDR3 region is CASSGDTVTQYF. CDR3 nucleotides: TGTGCCAGCAGTGGAGACACCGTTACGCAGTATTTT.

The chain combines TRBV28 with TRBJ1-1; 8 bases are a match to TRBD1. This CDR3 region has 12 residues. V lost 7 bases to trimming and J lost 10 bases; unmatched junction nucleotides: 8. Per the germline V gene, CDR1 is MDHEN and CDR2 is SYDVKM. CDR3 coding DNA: TGTGCCAGCACCCGACGACAGGGGACAGCTTTCTTT. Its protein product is CASTRRQGTAFF. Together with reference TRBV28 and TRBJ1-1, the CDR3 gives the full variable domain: DVKVTQSSRYLVKRTGEKVFLECVQDMDHENMFWYRQDPGLGLRLIYFSYDVKMKEKGDIPEGYSVSREKKERFSLILESASTNQTSMYLCASTRRQGTAFFGQGTRLTVV.

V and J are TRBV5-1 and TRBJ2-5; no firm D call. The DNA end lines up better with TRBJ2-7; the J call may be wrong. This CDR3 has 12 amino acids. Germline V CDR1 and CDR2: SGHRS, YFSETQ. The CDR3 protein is CASISDSYEQYF. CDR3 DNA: TGCGCCAGCATATCGGACTCCTACGAGCAGTACTTC.

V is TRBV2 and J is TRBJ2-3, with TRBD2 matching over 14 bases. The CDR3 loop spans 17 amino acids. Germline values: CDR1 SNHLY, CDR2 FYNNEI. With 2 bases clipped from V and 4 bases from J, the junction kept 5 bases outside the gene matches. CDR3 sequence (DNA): TGTGCCAGCAGTGAAATTTTGGGACTAGCGGGAGCAGATACGCAGTATTTT. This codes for CASSEILGLAGADTQYF.